These 29 T cell receptor beta chains were all obtained from the same sample, sequenced in a study of graft-versus-host responses after intestinal transplantation (dated by TCRdb to about 2021). Their cognate antigens are unknown. The intended sense of this specimen's time point label: cells obtained before transplantation from donor or recipient. The method was the immunoSEQ multiplex PCR assay. TCRdb took this table from immuneACCESS and kept in-frame rearrangements with V and J called. Such tables lack part of the clones; where checked against another copy, unresolved V genes explain under half of the gap, and the rest is unexplained. This sample comprises about 78,000 clones, almost 90% of them detected only once. The ten largest clonotypes hold approximately 4.1% of the sample. The sample consisted of unstimulated CD8+ T cells sorted from spleen or lymph node cells, taken before transplant. The receptors shown here come from a human donor who was the organ donor for an intestinal transplant.

The chain employs TRBV2 and TRBJ1-4; unclear D gene. Between the trimmed V and J ends, which lost 4 bases and 0 bases, there was a span of 9 bases. The CDR3 sequence is 15 residues long. CDR1 is SNHLY, CDR2 FYNNEI, per germline. CDR3 amino acids: CASSVGRATNEKLFF. As DNA, the CDR3 is TGTGCCAGCAGTGTGGGGAGGGCAACTAATGAAAAACTGTTTTTT.

The V call is TRBV4-1, the J call TRBJ2-3; D gene ambiguous. Trimming cost V 4 bases and J 0 bases, with 5 bases left between them. CDR3 length: 13 residues. In germline, CDR1 is MGHRA, CDR2 YSYEKL. The CDR3 nucleotides are TGCGCCAGCAGCCCCACTAGCACAGATACGCAGTATTTT. Protein product: CASSPTSTDTQYF.

This sequence joins TRBV28 and TRBJ2-2, with 8 bases aligning to TRBD2. CDR3 length: 15 residues. In germline, CDR1 is MDHEN, CDR2 SYDVKM. V was clipped by 2 bases and J by 7 bases; unmatched bases: 6. CDR3 residues: CASSLPRGGVGELFF. CDR3 coding DNA: TGTGCCAGCAGTTTACCCCGGGGGGGGGTCGGGGAGCTGTTTTTT.

The chain uses TRBV27 and TRBJ1-2; tentatively, D is TRBD1 (6 bases). V dropped 3 bases and J dropped 4 bases, with 18 bases sitting between them. This CDR3 region has 16 residues. CDR1 is MNHEY, CDR2 SMNVEV, per germline (reference sequence). The CDR3 bases are TGTGCCAGCAGTTTTAACAAGGGGGGGGTATCCTATGGCTACACCTTC. Amino acids: CASSFNKGGVSYGYTF.

V and J are TRBV28 and TRBJ2-1, with a possible D match to TRBD2 (7 bases). The CDR3 covers 16 residues. Trimming shortened V by 2 bases and J by 1 base, and 12 bases separated the two germline ends. Germline V lookup: CDR1 MDHEN, CDR2 SYDVKM. The CDR3 bases are TGTGCCAGCAGTTTAATGCGGGGGCCATCCTACAATGAGCAGTTCTTC. It codes for CASSLMRGPSYNEQFF.

This rearrangement joins TRBV2 to TRBJ2-1; TRBD2 matches 12 bases. In germline, CDR1 is SNHLY, CDR2 FYNNEI. This CDR3 is built from 18 residues. After removal of 7 bases from V and 0 bases from J, the junction contained 10 bases not matched to a gene. The CDR3 here is CASTRKLAGGPSYNEQFF. The CDR3 DNA sequence: TGTGCCAGCACTCGAAAACTAGCGGGGGGCCCCTCCTACAATGAGCAGTTCTTC.

The chain recombines TRBV27 with TRBJ2-5; D is unclear. This CDR3 has 11 amino acids. V dropped 6 bases and J dropped 2 bases, with 4 bases sitting between them. The germline V gene encodes CDR1 MNHEY and CDR2 SMNVEV (reference sequence). The CDR3 DNA reads as TGTGCCAGCAGCTCTCAAGAGACCCAGTACTTC. Translating it yields CASSSQETQYF.

The rearrangement joins TRBV20-1 to TRBJ1-4; D is unclear. Germline V gives CDR1 DFQATT, CDR2 SNEGSKA (reference sequence). Trimming cost V 0 bases and J 13 bases, with 9 bases left between them. The CDR3 runs 11 residues. CDR3 sequence: CSARDMSGLFF. The DNA for the CDR3 is TGCAGTGCTAGAGATATGTCAGGACTGTTTTTT.

The gene calls are TRBV4-2 and TRBJ2-7, with D possibly TRBD1 on 6 matching bases. This CDR3 region has 14 residues. Germline values: CDR1 LGHNA, CDR2 YNFKEQ. V lost 4 bases and J 0 bases, leaving 10 bases between the germline ends. Written as DNA, the CDR3 is TGTGCCAGCAGCCTGGACAGTAGCTCCTACGAGCAGTACGTC. Translated, it gives CASSLDSSSYEQYV.

Comments on this clone: This sample also contains other DNA sequences that code for the same CDR3. The V gene is TRBV27, the J gene TRBJ2-1, with D hard to call. The CDR3 has 13 amino acids. CDR1 and CDR2 from the germline V gene are MNHEY and SMNVEV (reference sequence). V gave up 6 bases and J gave up 7 bases, with 13 bases separating them. The CDR3 coding sequence is TGTGCCAGCAGCTCTGACTCATGGAATGAGCAGTTCTTC. This codes for CASSSDSWNEQFF.

The chain combines TRBV15 with TRBJ2-5; 7 nucleotides align to TRBD2. This CDR3 region has 16 residues. Unmatched junction bases numbered 10, after V lost 5 bases and J lost 1 base. Germline CDR1 LNHNV, CDR2 YYDKDF (reference sequence). CDR3 residues: CATSQGLGPIQETQYF. The CDR3 DNA sequence: TGTGCCACCAGCCAAGGACTAGGCCCTATCCAAGAGACCCAGTACTTC.

The V gene is TRBV7-6, the J gene TRBJ2-3, with D tentatively TRBD2 (5 bases). V lost 2 bases, J lost 0 bases, and 12 bases lay in between. Germline V CDR1 and CDR2: SGHVS, FNYEAQ. The CDR3 length is 16 residues. The CDR3 reads CASSLNGRYSTDTQYF. The CDR3 region has the DNA TGTGCCAGCAGCTTAAATGGGAGATATAGCACAGATACGCAGTATTTT.

The chain couples TRBV7-9 to TRBJ2-5, with a tentative D call TRBD1 (5 bases). The CDR3 is 13 residues long. Trimming took off 1 base at V and 2 bases at J, with 5 bases between the two ends. Germline V lookup: CDR1 SEHNR, CDR2 FQNEAQ (reference sequence). Written as DNA, the CDR3 is TGTGCCAGCAGCTTAGACAGGCAAGAGACCCAGTACTTC. Translation gives CASSLDRQETQYF.

V and J are TRBV28 and TRBJ2-3; D perhaps matches TRBD1 (5 bases). Germline values: CDR1 MDHEN, CDR2 SYDVKM. The CDR3 loop spans 16 amino acids. Trimming pared 7 bases from V and 1 base from J, leaving 18 bases between. The CDR3 sequence: CASNFIGRAGTDTQYF. The CDR3, as DNA: TGTGCCAGCAATTTTATCGGCAGGGCGGGCACAGATACGCAGTATTTT.

The chain uses TRBV7-3 and TRBJ2-1, with 7 bases identical to TRBD1. Germline V gene lookup returns CDR1 SGHTA and CDR2 FQGTGA. This CDR3 has 15 residues. With 5 bases clipped from V and 8 bases from J, the junction kept 12 bases outside the gene matches. The CDR3 DNA sequence: TGTGCCAGCAGCCCCGGGACAGCTCTAGGTCATGAGCAGTTCTTC. It specifies CASSPGTALGHEQFF.

CDR3 nucleotide sequence: TGTGCCAGCAGTGAAATTGCGGGCGGTCTTGAGACCCAGTACTTC. Amino acid sequence: CASSEIAGGLETQYF. This chain links TRBV6-1 with TRBJ2-5, with D perhaps matching TRBD2 (5 bases). This CDR3 is 15 amino acids long. Germline CDR1 is MNHNS and CDR2 is SASEGT. V lost 2 bases and J lost 5, with 15 bases in between.

The chain carries TRBV19 and TRBJ1-1, with unresolved D. The germline gives CDR1 LNHDA, CDR2 SQIVND (reference sequence). V lost 6 bases to trimming and J lost 3 bases, with 5 bases between them. The CDR3 length is 11 residues. This CDR3 reads CASRRDTEAFF. CDR3 DNA: TGTGCCAGTAGGAGGGACACTGAAGCTTTCTTT.

V usage is TRBV14 and J usage is TRBJ1-2; 8 nucleotides align to TRBD1. In germline, CDR1 is SGHDN, CDR2 FVKESK. The CDR3 contains 17 residues. After removal of 0 bases from V and 1 base from J, the junction contained 7 bases not matched to a gene. CDR3 bases: TGTGCCAGCAGCCAAGACTTGACAGGGGATGGTAACTATGGCTACACCTTC. Protein: CASSQDLTGDGNYGYTF.

This CDR3 is CASSFGTTYEQYV. CDR3 sequence (DNA): TGTGCCAGCAGCTTTGGGACAACCTACGAGCAGTACGTC. The V and J genes are TRBV11-1 and TRBJ2-7, with a weak D call TRBD1 (6 bases). The CDR3 loop spans 13 amino acids. Trimming shortened V by 3 bases and J by 2 bases, and 8 bases separated the two germline ends. Germline V CDR1 and CDR2: SGHAT, FQDESV (reference sequence).

The CDR3 sequence: CASSPAGGDYGYTF. CDR3 nucleotides: TGTGCCAGCAGCCCTGCGGGAGGTGACTATGGCTACACCTTC. This chain uses TRBV6-5 with TRBJ1-2; D is uncertain. Germline V gene sequence: CDR1 MNHEY, CDR2 SVGAGI. V was clipped by 6 bases and J by 3 bases, with 14 bases between them. There are 14 residues in the CDR3.

The chain has TRBV4-1 and TRBJ2-1, with 7 bases aligning to TRBD2. The CDR3 has 15 amino acids. Germline loops: CDR1 MGHRA, CDR2 YSYEKL. With 4 bases clipped from V and 4 bases from J, the junction kept 7 bases outside the gene matches. CDR3 DNA sequence: TGCGCCAGCAGCCTCCGCGGGGGAACTTACAATGAGCAGTTCTTC. As protein: CASSLRGGTYNEQFF.

V and J are TRBV19 and TRBJ1-1, with TRBD1 identical over 10 bases. The CDR3 contains 16 residues. Germline assignment: CDR1 LNHDA and CDR2 SQIVND (reference sequence). With V trimmed by 9 bases and J by 4 bases, 14 bases remained unmatched. The CDR3, as DNA: TGTGCCAGCAAAACTGGGACAGGGGAATGGTCCACTGAAGCTTTCTTT. Translation: CASKTGTGEWSTEAFF.

The chain links TRBV5-5 to TRBJ1-2; D perhaps matches TRBD1 (6 bases). CDR1 is SGHKS, CDR2 YYEKEE, per germline (reference sequence). The V and J ends lost 0 bases and 5 bases respectively, with 11 bases between them. CDR3 length: 14 residues. In DNA, the CDR3 is TGTGCCAGCAGCTTGGCCCCAGGGGTTTATGGCTACACCTTC. It is translated as CASSLAPGVYGYTF.

The chain links TRBV27 to TRBJ2-1; TRBD1 is a possible D gene (6 bases). V shed 5 bases and J shed 4 bases, with 12 bases lying between them. The CDR3 is 14 residues long. Germline values: CDR1 MNHEY, CDR2 SMNVEV (reference sequence). The CDR3 sequence is CASSDLDSYNEQFF. In DNA, the CDR3 is TGTGCCAGCAGTGACCTGGACAGTTACAATGAGCAGTTCTTC.

V is TRBV28 and J is TRBJ1-2, with 8 bases matching TRBD1. The V gene end was trimmed by 6 bases and the J gene end by 0 bases; junction bases not matched to a gene: 15. CDR3 length equals 18 residues. CDR1 and CDR2 from the germline V gene are MDHEN and SYDVKM. The CDR3 sequence: CASSHGTGSLPANYGYTF. The CDR3 DNA reads TGTGCCAGCAGCCACGGGACAGGATCCCTCCCAGCTAACTATGGCTACACCTTC.

The genes are TRBV4-1 and TRBJ1-1; TRBD1 is a possible D gene (6 bases). Germline values: CDR1 MGHRA, CDR2 YSYEKL. The CDR3 is made up of 14 amino acids. V dropped 0 bases and J dropped 8 bases, with 13 bases sitting between them. Here the CDR3 reads CASSQDLTGREAFF. CDR3 DNA: TGCGCCAGCAGCCAAGATCTCACAGGGCGAGAAGCTTTCTTT.

The chain uses TRBV27 and TRBJ2-5; 8 positions agree with TRBD1. CDR3 length: 14 residues. J lost 4 bases, V lost 5 bases, and 6 bases had no gene match. Germline CDR1 MNHEY, CDR2 SMNVEV (reference sequence). CDR3 sequence reads: CASSALGQGETQYF. For the CDR3, the DNA is TGTGCCAGCAGTGCTTTAGGACAGGGAGAGACCCAGTACTTC.

The chain recombines TRBV15 with TRBJ1-4, with D unclear. V was clipped by 1 base and J by 3 bases, with 12 bases between them. Germline V gives CDR1 LNHNV, CDR2 YYDKDF (reference sequence). The CDR3 runs to 16 residues. CDR3: CATSRAVRVANEKLFF. For the CDR3, the DNA is TGTGCCACCAGCAGAGCCGTGAGGGTGGCTAATGAAAAACTGTTTTTT.

This sequence joins TRBV27 and TRBJ1-1; no clear D gene. Germline CDR1 and CDR2: MNHEY and SMNVEV (reference sequence). Trimming left V 9 bases short and J 1 base short, with 12 bases between. CDR3 length equals 13 residues. CDR3 protein: CASSGSGNTEAFF. CDR3 nucleotides: TGTGCCAGTTCGGGGAGTGGGAACACTGAAGCTTTCTTT.